These 14 T cell receptor beta chains were all obtained from the same sample, sequenced in a study of blood T cell repertoires in COVID-19. The method was immunoSEQ multiplex PCR; TCRdb's version includes in-frame clones alone and lacks a portion of them. The sample shows tens of thousands of clones, roughly 90% of them seen only once. Sequences were obtained from peripheral blood. Receptors were obtained from a human donor with active COVID-19. The donor label of this sample is uncertain.

The chain recombines TRBV11-3 with TRBJ2-7; 7 nucleotides match TRBD1. The CDR3 length is 12 residues. V shed 4 bases and J 5 bases; nucleotides not matched to a gene: 2. Per germline, CDR1 SGHNT and CDR2 YENEEA. The CDR3 loop reads CASSWDSHEQYF. The CDR3 DNA follows: TGTGCCAGCAGCTGGGACAGCCACGAGCAGTACTTC.

V and J are TRBV5-1 and TRBJ2-7; 9 nucleotides line up with TRBD2. V shed 0 bases and J 3 bases; nucleotides not matched to a gene: 4. Looked up from germline, CDR1 is SGHRS and CDR2 is YFSETQ. This CDR3 contains 15 residues. The CDR3 DNA reads TGCGCCAGCAGCTTGGCGGTAGCGGGGGACTACGAGCAGTACTTC. Translation gives CASSLAVAGDYEQYF.

The V call is TRBV19, the J call TRBJ2-2; no firm D call. The CDR3 is 14 amino acids. Per germline, CDR1 LNHDA and CDR2 SQIVND (reference sequence). V shed 6 bases and J shed 3 bases, with 11 bases lying between them. Here the CDR3 reads CASRSREHTGELFF. In nucleotides, the CDR3 is TGTGCCAGTAGATCGAGAGAGCACACCGGGGAGCTGTTTTTT.

V is TRBV11-2 and J is TRBJ2-5; D ambiguous. CDR3 length: 14 amino acids. The ends were cut back, 5 bases at V and 5 bases at J, with 15 bases in the middle. Germline V gene data show CDR1 as SGHAT and CDR2 as FQNNGV. CDR3 amino acids: CASSLDWAGETQYF. The CDR3 region has the DNA TGTGCCAGCAGCCTGGATTGGGCTGGGGAGACCCAGTACTTC. The full variable domain, its missing parts supplied by reference TRBV11-2 and TRBJ2-5, is EAGVAQSPRYKIIEKRQSVAFWCNPISGHATLYWYQQILGQGPKLLIQFQNNGVVDDSQLPKDRFSAERLKGVDSTLKIQPAKLEDSAVYLCASSLDWAGETQYFGPGTRLLVL.

The V gene is TRBV2, the J gene TRBJ1-2, with D possibly being TRBD1 (5 bases). Per the germline V gene, CDR1 is SNHLY and CDR2 is FYNNEI. The CDR3 runs 13 residues. V was cut by 4 bases and J by 4 bases, with 10 bases left in between. The CDR3 is CASSVTGVYGYTF. The CDR3, as DNA: TGTGCCAGCAGTGTTACAGGCGTCTATGGCTACACCTTC.

The CDR3 nucleotides are TGTGCTAGTGGTTTGGTAGGGCTAAGCGGATATGGCTACACCTTC. Translating gives CASGLVGLSGYGYTF. V usage is TRBV12-5 and J usage is TRBJ1-2; unclear D gene. Looked up from germline, CDR1 is LGHNT and CDR2 is FRNRAP. V dropped 0 bases and J dropped 5 bases, with 13 bases sitting between them. The CDR3 covers 15 residues.

This chain joins TRBV5-1 and TRBJ2-7, with 8 bases aligning to TRBD2. The J segment lost 6 bases and the V segment lost 4 bases, leaving 15 bases of the junction unmatched. Germline CDR1 SGHRS, CDR2 YFSETQ. The CDR3 contains 16 residues. The CDR3 nucleotides are TGCGCCAGCAGCGCTACAACTAGCGGTCTGTACGCCGAGCAGTACTTC. Amino acids: CASSATTSGLYAEQYF.

The CDR3 DNA is TGTGCCAGCAGCTTTGGGCTCGGCGTGAGAAACACCATATATTTT. Amino acid sequence: CASSFGLGVRNTIYF. The chain links TRBV11-2 to TRBJ1-3; D is uncertain. The V gene lost 3 bases and the J gene lost 5 bases, with 14 bases spanning the gap. Germline V gene lookup returns CDR1 SGHAT and CDR2 FQNNGV. This CDR3 has 15 amino acids. The entire variable domain, with the rest obtained from reference TRBV11-2 and TRBJ1-3, is as follows: EAGVAQSPRYKIIEKRQSVAFWCNPISGHATLYWYQQILGQGPKLLIQFQNNGVVDDSQLPKDRFSAERLKGVDSTLKIQPAKLEDSAVYLCASSFGLGVRNTIYFGEGSWLTVV.

J is TRBJ1-5 and V is TRBV5-4; no reliable D call. The CDR3 spans 16 residues. Between the trimmed V and J ends, which lost 2 bases and 0 bases, there was a span of 12 bases. The germline V gene encodes CDR1 SGHNT and CDR2 YYREEE (reference sequence). DNA of the CDR3: TGTGCCAGCAGCTTATTTGGAGGATATAGCAATCAGCCCCAGCATTTT. Amino acid sequence: CASSLFGGYSNQPQHF.

This chain joins TRBV7-2 and TRBJ1-5; perhaps TRBD1 as D (6 bases). CDR3 size: 15 residues. The ends were cut back, 5 bases at V and 3 bases at J, with 14 bases in the middle. Germline CDR1 SGHTA, CDR2 FQGNSA. This CDR3 reads CASSPDSEINQPQHF. For the CDR3, the DNA is TGTGCCAGCAGCCCGGACAGCGAAATCAATCAGCCCCAGCATTTT. Filled out from reference TRBV7-2 and TRBJ1-5, the complete variable domain reads GAGVSQSPSNKVTEKGKDVELRCDPISGHTALYWYRQSLGQGLEFLIYFQGNSAPDKSGLPSDRFSAERTGGSVSTLTIQRTQQEDSAVYLCASSPDSEINQPQHFGDGTRLSIL.

The rearrangement joins TRBV18 to TRBJ2-5; 7 nucleotides align to TRBD1. The CDR3 extends over 15 amino acids. The germline gives CDR1 KGHSH, CDR2 LQKENI. The J segment lost 4 bases and the V segment lost 3 bases, leaving 8 bases of the junction unmatched. CDR3 region: CASSPRQGEGETQYF. The DNA of the CDR3 is TGTGCCAGCTCACCCCGCCAGGGGGAAGGAGAGACCCAGTACTTC.

The rearrangement uses TRBV25-1 and TRBJ1-1; no firm D call. This CDR3 contains 11 residues. The V and J ends lost 9 bases and 3 bases respectively, with 8 bases between them. Germline values: CDR1 MGHDK, CDR2 SYGVNS. CDR3: CASAVDTEAFF. The CDR3 nucleotides are TGTGCCAGTGCGGTGGACACTGAAGCTTTCTTT.

This clone was counted only a few times. This chain joins TRBV9 and TRBJ1-4, with TRBD1 matching 8 bases. CDR1 is SGDLS and CDR2 is YYNGEE in the germline V gene. This CDR3 region has 16 residues. The V segment lost 4 bases and the J segment 4 bases; nucleotides outside the gene matches: 9. CDR3 nucleotides: TGTGCCAGCAGCAAGGGCCTGGGACAGGATAATGAAAAACTGTTTTTT. Its translation: CASSKGLGQDNEKLFF.

The chain employs TRBV11-2 and TRBJ1-1; 7 bases map to TRBD1. Germline V gene data show CDR1 as SGHAT and CDR2 as FQNNGV. This CDR3 is 14 amino acids long. With V trimmed by 10 bases and J by 0 bases, 8 bases remained unmatched. The chain's CDR3 is CATEHRGLNTEAFF. Written as DNA, the CDR3 is TGTGCCACTGAACACAGGGGTCTGAACACTGAAGCTTTCTTT.